The rows below give T cell receptor beta chains drawn from one sample of a study of OX40 agonist ivuxolimab in advanced cancers. Only in-frame clones appear in the TCRdb table, and some are missing; sequencing was by immunoSEQ multiplex PCR. The data show 61,000 or so clones, over 80% seen once. The source material was CD4+ or CD8+ T cells sorted from blood, sampled in a trial of the OX40 agonist ivuxolimab. All receptors come from an adult with an advanced solid tumor such as melanoma, head and neck, liver or kidney cancer. The CDR3 runs from the conserved cysteine through the conserved F or W. The D gene is left open where the match is weak. Size is omitted from some rows. Given values are once, few, many or a class for expanded clones.

>few|TRBV2|TRBJ1-5|NA
CASTPEGGQPQHF
TGTGCCAGCACCCCAGAAGGGGGGCAGCCCCAGCATTTT
>NA|TRBV6-4|TRBJ2-3|TRBD2
CASSETSGGTTDTQYF
TGTGCCAGCAGTGAAACTAGCGGGGGGACCACAGATACGCAGTATTTT
>once|TRBV18|TRBJ1-1|NA
CASSPPTGWGAEAFF
TGTGCCAGCTCACCACCAACGGGGTGGGGAGCTGAAGCTTTCTTT
>NA|TRBV19|TRBJ2-2|NA
CASSRAANTGELFF
TGTGCCAGTAGTAGAGCCGCGAACACCGGGGAGCTGTTTTTT
>NA|TRBV30|TRBJ1-6|NA
CAWSRDWEVSPLHF
TGTGCCTGGAGTCGGGACTGGGAGGTTTCACCCCTCCACTTT
>once|TRBV4-1|TRBJ1-2|TRBD1
CASSPGQGWGYTF
TGCGCCAGCAGCCCCGGACAGGGATGGGGCTACACCTTC
>NA|TRBV5-4|TRBJ2-7|TRBD1
CASSLPGQTPYEQYF
TGTGCCAGCAGCTTGCCGGGACAGACACCCTACGAGCAGTACTTC
>NA|TRBV6-1|TRBJ2-5|TRBD1
CASTMGQASFETQYF
TGTGCCAGCACTATGGGACAGGCTAGCTTCGAGACCCAGTACTTC
>NA|TRBV7-9|TRBJ2-2|NA
CASNSGTETGELFF
TGTGCCAGCAATTCCGGGACGGAAACCGGGGAGCTGTTTTTT
>NA|TRBV7-9|TRBJ1-6|NA
CASSHPPKADPRGSPLHF
TGTGCCAGCAGTCATCCCCCGAAGGCGGACCCTAGGGGTTCACCCCTCCACTTT
>few|TRBV15|TRBJ2-7|NA
CATSRDRGAAYEQYF
TGTGCCACCAGCAGAGATAGGGGGGCGGCCTACGAGCAGTACTTC